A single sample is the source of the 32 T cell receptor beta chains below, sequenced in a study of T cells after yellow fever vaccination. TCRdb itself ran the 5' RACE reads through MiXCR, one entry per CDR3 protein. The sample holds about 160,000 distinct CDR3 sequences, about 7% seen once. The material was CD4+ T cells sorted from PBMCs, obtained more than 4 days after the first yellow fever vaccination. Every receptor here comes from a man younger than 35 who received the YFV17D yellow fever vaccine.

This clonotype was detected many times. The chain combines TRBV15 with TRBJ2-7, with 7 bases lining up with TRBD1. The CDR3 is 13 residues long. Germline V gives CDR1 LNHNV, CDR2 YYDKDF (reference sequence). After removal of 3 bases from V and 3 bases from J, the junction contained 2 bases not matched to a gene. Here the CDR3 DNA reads TGTGCCACCAGCAGGCCAGGGGGCTACGAGCAGTACGTC. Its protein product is CATSRPGGYEQYV.

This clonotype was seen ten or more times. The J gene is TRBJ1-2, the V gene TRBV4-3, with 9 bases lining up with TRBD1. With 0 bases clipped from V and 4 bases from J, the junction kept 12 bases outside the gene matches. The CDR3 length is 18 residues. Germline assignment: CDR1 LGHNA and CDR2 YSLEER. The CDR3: CASSQDPGQGNRGYGYTF. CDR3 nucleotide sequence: TGCGCCAGCAGCCAAGACCCGGGACAGGGTAACAGAGGCTATGGCTACACCTTC.

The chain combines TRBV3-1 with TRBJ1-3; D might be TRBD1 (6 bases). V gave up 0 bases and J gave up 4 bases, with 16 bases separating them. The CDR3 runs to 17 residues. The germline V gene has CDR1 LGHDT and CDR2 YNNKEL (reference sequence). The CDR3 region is CASSQEEPGARGNTIYF. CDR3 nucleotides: TGTGCCAGCAGCCAAGAAGAGCCAGGGGCGCGGGGAAACACCATATATTTT.

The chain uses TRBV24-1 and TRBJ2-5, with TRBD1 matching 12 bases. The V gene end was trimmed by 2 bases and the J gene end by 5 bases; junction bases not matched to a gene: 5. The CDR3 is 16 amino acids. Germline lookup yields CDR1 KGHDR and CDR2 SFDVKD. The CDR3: CATSDSGTGGWETQYF. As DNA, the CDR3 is TGTGCCACCAGTGATTCCGGGACAGGGGGCTGGGAGACCCAGTACTTC.

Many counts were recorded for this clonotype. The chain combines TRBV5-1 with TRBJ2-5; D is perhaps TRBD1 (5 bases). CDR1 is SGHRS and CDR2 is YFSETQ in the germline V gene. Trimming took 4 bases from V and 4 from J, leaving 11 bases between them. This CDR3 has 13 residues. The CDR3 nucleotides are TGCGCCAGCAGCAAGGGGTTCGGAGAGACCCAGTACTTC. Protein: CASSKGFGETQYF.

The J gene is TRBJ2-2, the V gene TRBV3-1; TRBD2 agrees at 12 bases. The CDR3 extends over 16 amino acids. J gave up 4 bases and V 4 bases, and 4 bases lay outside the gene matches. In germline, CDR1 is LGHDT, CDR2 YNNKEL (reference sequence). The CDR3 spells CASSPGLAGTTGELFF. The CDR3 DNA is TGTGCCAGCAGCCCAGGACTAGCGGGGACCACCGGGGAGCTGTTTTTT.

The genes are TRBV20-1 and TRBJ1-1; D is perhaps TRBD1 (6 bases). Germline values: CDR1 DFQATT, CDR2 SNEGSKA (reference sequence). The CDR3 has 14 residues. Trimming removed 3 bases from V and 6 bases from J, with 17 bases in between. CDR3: CSASGDGGGSEAFF. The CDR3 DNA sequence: TGCAGTGCTAGTGGAGATGGAGGGGGATCTGAAGCTTTCTTT.

The CDR3 sequence: CASSPGGTGPTDTQYF. CDR3 bases: TGTGCCAGCAGCCCGGGCGGGACAGGACCCACAGATACGCAGTATTTT. The V and J genes are TRBV5-4 and TRBJ2-3; 8 nucleotides agree with TRBD1. V trimming: 4 bases; J trimming: 2 bases; junction bases outside the gene matches: 9. Germline CDR1 SGHNT, CDR2 YYREEE (reference sequence). This CDR3 has 16 residues.

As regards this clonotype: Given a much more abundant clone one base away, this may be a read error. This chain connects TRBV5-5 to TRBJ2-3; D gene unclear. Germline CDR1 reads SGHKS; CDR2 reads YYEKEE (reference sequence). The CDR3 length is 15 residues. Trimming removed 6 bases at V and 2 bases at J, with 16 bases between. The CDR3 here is CASTPMAMVTDTQYF. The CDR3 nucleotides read TGTGCCAGCACCCCGATGGCGATGGTCACAGATACGCAGTATTTT.

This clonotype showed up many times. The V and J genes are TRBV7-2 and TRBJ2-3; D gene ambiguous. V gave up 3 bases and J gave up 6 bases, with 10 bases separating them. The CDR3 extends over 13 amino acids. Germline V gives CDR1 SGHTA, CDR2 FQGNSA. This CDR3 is CASSFNSFDTQYF. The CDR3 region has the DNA TGTGCCAGCAGCTTTAACAGTTTTGATACGCAGTATTTT.

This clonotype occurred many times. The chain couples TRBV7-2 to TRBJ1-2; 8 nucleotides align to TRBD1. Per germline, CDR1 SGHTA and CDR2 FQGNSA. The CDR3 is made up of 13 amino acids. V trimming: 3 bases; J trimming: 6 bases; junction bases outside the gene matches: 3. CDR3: CASSFGTGNGYTF. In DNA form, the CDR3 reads TGTGCCAGCAGCTTTGGGACAGGCAATGGCTACACCTTC. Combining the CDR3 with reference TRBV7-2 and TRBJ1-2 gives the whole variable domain GAGVSQSPSNKVTEKGKDVELRCDPISGHTALYWYRQSLGQGLEFLIYFQGNSAPDKSGLPSDRFSAERTGGSVSTLTIQRTQQEDSAVYLCASSFGTGNGYTFGSGTRLTVV.

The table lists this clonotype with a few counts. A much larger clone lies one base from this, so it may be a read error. CDR3: CATSRAPACEEQFF. Written as DNA, the CDR3 is TGTGCCACCAGTCGCGCCCCCGCCTGTGAGGAGCAGTTCTTC. The V and J genes are TRBV24-1 and TRBJ2-1; D gene unclear. This CDR3 region has 14 residues. The ends were cut back, 6 bases at V and 10 bases at J, with 18 bases in the middle. CDR1 is KGHDR, CDR2 SFDVKD, per germline.

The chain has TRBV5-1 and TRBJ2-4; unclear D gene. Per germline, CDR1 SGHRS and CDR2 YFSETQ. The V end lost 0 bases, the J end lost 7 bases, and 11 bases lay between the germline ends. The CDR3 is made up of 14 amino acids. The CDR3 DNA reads TGCGCCAGCAGCTTGGCTGGTACAGACAACATTCAGTACTTC. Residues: CASSLAGTDNIQYF.

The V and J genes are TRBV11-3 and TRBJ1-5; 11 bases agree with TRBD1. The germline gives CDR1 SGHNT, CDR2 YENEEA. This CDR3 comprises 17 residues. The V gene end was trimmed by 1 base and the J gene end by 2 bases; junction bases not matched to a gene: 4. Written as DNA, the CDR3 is TGTGCCAGCAGCTTAGGGACAGGGGGCTCGGGCAATCAGCCCCAGCATTTT. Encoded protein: CASSLGTGGSGNQPQHF.

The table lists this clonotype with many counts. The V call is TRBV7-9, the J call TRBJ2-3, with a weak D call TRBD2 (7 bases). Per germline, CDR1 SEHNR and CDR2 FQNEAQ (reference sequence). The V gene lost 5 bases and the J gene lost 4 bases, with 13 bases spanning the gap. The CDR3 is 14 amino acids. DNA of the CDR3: TGTGCCAGCAGCCCGGCGGGGGCCTCAGATACGCAGTATTTT. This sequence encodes CASSPAGASDTQYF.

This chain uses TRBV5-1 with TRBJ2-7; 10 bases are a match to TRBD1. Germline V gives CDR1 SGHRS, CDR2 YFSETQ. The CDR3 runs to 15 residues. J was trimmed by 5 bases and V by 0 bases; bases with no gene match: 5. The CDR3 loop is CASSLGTGGFDEQYF. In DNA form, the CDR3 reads TGCGCCAGCAGCTTGGGGACAGGGGGTTTCGACGAGCAGTACTTC. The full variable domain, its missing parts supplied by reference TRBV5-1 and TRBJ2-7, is KAGVTQTPRYLIKTRGQQVTLSCSPISGHRSVSWYQQTPGQGLQFLFEYFSETQRNKGNFPGRFSGRQFSNSRSEMNVSTLELGDSALYLCASSLGTGGFDEQYFGPGTRLTVT.

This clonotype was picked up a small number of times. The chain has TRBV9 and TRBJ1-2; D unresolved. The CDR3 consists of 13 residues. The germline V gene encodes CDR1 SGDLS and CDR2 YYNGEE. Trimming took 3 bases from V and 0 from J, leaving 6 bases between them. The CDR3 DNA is TGTGCCAGCAGCGCCGGATCTAACTATGGCTACACCTTC. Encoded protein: CASSAGSNYGYTF.

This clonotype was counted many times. The CDR3 sequence is CASSPTGVIYEQYF. DNA for the CDR3: TGTGCCAGCAGCCCGACAGGGGTGATATACGAGCAGTACTTC. The rearrangement links TRBV7-2 to TRBJ2-7, with 8 bases aligning to TRBD1. CDR1 is SGHTA, CDR2 FQGNSA, per germline. The CDR3 covers 14 residues. V shed 5 bases and J 4 bases; nucleotides not matched to a gene: 7. Complete variable domain (other parts from reference TRBV7-2 and TRBJ2-7): GAGVSQSPSNKVTEKGKDVELRCDPISGHTALYWYRQSLGQGLEFLIYFQGNSAPDKSGLPSDRFSAERTGGSVSTLTIQRTQQEDSAVYLCASSPTGVIYEQYFGPGTRLTVT.

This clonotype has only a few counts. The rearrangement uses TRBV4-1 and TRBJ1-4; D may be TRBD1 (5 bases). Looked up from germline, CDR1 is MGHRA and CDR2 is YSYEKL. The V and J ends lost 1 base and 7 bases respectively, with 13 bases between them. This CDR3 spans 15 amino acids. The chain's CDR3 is CASSQGRGRGEKLFF. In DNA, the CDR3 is TGCGCCAGCAGCCAAGGTCGGGGAAGGGGTGAAAAACTGTTTTTT.

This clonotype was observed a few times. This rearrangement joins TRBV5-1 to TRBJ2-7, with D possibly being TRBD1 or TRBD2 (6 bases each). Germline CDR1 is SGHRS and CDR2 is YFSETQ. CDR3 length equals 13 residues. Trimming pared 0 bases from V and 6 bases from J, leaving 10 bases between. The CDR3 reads CASSLEGGTEQYV. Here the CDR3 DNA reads TGCGCCAGCAGCTTGGAAGGGGGGACCGAGCAGTACGTC.

The CDR3 DNA is TGCGCCAGCACCTTAGATACCTCCTACAATGAGCAGTTCTTC. Its translation: CASTLDTSYNEQFF. This chain uses TRBV5-1 with TRBJ2-1; D unclear. Trimming pared 6 bases from V and 0 bases from J, leaving 10 bases between. This CDR3 comprises 14 residues. Per germline, CDR1 SGHRS and CDR2 YFSETQ.

The CDR3 nucleotides are TGTGCCACCAGCAGAGGCAGGGGGCTTGAATATAACTATGGCTACACCTTC. Its translation is CATSRGRGLEYNYGYTF. The J gene is TRBJ1-2, the V gene TRBV15, with TRBD1 matching over 8 bases. The length of the CDR3 is 17 residues. V lost 1 base to trimming and J lost 1 base; unmatched junction nucleotides: 8. The germline V gene has CDR1 LNHNV and CDR2 YYDKDF (reference sequence).

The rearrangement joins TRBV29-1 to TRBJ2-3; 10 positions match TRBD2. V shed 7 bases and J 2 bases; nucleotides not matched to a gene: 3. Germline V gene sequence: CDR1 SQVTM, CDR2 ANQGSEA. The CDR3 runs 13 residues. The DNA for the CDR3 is TGCAGCGCTAGCGGGGGCCTCACAGATACGCAGTATTTT. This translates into CSASGGLTDTQYF.

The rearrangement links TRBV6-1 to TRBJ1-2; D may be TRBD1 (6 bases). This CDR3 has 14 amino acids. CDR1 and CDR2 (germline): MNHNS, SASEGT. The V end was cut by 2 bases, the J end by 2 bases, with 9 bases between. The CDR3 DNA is TGTGCCAGCAGTGAATGGGACAACAACTATGGCTACACCTTC. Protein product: CASSEWDNNYGYTF.

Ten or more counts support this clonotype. The CDR3 DNA sequence: TGCGCCAGCAGCTTGGCAGCTAGCGGGGGTTTGAGTCTAGAGACCCAGTACTTC. Translation gives CASSLAASGGLSLETQYF. The chain joins TRBV5-1 to TRBJ2-5; 10 bases line up with TRBD2. CDR1 and CDR2 (germline): SGHRS, YFSETQ. CDR3 length equals 18 residues. The junction had 12 bases not matched to a gene; V was cut back by 0 bases and J by 4 bases.

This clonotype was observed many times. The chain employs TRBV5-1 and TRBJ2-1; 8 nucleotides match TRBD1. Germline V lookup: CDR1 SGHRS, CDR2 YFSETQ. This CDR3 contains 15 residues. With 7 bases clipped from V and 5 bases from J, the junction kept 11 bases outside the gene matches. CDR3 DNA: TGCGCCAGCGCGACAGGGGCCACCCAGAACAATGAGCAGTTCTTC. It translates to CASATGATQNNEQFF.

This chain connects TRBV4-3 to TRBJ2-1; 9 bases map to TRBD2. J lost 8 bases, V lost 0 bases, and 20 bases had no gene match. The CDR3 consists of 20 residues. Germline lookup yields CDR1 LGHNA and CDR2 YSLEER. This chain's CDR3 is CASSQDLIPGLASVVHEQFF. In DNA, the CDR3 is TGCGCCAGCAGCCAAGATCTCATACCCGGACTAGCGAGTGTGGTCCATGAGCAGTTCTTC.

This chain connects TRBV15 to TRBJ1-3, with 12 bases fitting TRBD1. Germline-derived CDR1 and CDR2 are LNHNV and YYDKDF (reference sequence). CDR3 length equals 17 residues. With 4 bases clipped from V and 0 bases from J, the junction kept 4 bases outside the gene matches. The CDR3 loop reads CATSKGQGATSGNTIYF. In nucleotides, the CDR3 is TGTGCCACCAGCAAGGGACAGGGGGCTACCTCTGGAAACACCATATATTTT.

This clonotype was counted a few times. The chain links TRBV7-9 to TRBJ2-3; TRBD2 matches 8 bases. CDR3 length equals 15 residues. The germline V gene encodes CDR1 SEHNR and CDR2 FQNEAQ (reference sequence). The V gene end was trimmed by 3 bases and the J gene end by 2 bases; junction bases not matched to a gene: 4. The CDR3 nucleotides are TGTGCCAGCAGCTTGGGACTAGACAACACAGATACGCAGTATTTT. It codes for CASSLGLDNTDTQYF.

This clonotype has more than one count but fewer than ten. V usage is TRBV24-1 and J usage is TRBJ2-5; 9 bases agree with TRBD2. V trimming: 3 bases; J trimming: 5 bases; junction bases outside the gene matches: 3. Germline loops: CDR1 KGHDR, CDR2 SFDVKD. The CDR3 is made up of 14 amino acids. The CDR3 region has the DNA TGTGCCACCAGTGATGCTAGCGGGGTGGAGACCCAGTACTTC. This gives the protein CATSDASGVETQYF.

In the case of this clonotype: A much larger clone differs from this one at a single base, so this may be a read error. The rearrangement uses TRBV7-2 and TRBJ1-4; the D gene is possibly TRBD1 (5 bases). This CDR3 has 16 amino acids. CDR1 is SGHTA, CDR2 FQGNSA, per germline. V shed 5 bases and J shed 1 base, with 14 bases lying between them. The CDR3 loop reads CASSRDSGVTNEKLFF. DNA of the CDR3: TGTGCCAGCAGCAGAGACTCGGGGGTAACTAATGAAAAACTGTTTTTT. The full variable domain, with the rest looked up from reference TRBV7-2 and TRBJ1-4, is GAGVSQSPSNKVTEKGKDVELRCDPISGHTALYWYRQSLGQGLEFLIYFQGNSAPDKSGLPSDRFSAERTGGSVSTLTIQRTQQEDSAVYLCASSRDSGVTNEKLFFGSGTQLSVL.

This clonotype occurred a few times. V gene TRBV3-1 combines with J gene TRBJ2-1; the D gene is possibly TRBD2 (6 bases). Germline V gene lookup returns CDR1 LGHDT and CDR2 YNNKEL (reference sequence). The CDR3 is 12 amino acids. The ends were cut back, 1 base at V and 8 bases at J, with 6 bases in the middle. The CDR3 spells CASSQGGDEQFF. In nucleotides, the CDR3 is TGTGCCAGCAGCCAAGGGGGGGATGAGCAGTTCTTC.